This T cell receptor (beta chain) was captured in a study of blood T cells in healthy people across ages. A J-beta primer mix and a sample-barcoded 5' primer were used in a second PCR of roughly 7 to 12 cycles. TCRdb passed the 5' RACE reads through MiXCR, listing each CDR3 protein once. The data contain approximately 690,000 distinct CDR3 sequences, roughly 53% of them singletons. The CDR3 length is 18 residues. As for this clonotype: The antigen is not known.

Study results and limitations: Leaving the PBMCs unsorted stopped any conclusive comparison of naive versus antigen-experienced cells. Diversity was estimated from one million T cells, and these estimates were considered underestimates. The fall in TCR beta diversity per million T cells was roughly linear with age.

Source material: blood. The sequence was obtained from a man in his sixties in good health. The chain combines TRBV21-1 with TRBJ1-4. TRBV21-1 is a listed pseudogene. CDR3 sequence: CASSKARQGPLPNEKLFF. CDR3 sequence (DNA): TGTGCCAGCAGCAAAGCTAGGCAGGGGCCTCTACCTAATGAAAAACTGTTTTTT.